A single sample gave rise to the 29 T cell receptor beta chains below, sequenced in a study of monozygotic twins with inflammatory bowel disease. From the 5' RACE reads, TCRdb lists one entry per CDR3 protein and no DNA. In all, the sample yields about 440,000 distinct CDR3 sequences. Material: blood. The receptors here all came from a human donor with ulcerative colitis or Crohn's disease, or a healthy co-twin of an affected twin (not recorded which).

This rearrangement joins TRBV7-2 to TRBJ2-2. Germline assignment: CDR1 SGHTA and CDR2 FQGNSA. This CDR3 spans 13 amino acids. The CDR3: CASSRLNTGELFF.

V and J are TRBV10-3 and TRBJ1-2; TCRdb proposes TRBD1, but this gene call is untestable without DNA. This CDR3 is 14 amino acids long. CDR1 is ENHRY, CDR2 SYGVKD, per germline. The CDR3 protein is CAISEVGQGDGYTF.

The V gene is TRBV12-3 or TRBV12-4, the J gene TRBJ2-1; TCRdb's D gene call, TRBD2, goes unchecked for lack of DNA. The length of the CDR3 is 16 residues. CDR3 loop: CASSLPPGLASHEQFF.

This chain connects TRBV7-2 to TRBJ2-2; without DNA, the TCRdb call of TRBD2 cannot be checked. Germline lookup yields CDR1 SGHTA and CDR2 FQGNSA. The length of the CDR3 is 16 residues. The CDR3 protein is CASSLVGRAGTGELFF.

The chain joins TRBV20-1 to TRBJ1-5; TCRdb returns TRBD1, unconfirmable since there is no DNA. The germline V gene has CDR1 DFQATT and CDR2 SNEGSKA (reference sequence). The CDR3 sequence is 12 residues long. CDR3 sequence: CSLGTGNQPQHF.

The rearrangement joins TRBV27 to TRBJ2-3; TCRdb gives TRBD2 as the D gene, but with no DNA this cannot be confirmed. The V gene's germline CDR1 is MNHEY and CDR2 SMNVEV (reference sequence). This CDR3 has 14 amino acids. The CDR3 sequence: CASSLTRGTDTQYF.

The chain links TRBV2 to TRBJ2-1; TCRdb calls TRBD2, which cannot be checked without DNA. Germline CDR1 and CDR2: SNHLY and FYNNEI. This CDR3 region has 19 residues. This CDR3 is CASSPTRGGAISSYNEQFF.

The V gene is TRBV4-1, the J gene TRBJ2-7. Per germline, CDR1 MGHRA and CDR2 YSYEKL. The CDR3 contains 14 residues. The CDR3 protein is CASSQQILAYEQYF.

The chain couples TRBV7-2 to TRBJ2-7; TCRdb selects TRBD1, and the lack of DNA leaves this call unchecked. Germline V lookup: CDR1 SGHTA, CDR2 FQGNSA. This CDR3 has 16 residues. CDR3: CASSLSPPRGVYEQYF.

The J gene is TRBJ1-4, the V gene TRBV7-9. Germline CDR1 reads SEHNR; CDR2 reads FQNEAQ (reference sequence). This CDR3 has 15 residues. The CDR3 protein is CASSLDGTTNEKLFF.

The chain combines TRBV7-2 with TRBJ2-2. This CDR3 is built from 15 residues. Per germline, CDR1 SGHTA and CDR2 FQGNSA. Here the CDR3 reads CASSPSGTNTGELFF.

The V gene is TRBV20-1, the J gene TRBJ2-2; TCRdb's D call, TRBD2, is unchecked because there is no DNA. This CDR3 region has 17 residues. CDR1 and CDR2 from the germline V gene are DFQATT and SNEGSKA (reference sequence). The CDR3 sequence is CSARDYRDSGRTGELFF.

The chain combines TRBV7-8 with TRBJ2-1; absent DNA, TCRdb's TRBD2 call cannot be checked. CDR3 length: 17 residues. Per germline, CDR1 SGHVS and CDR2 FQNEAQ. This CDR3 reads CASSLVTSGASYNEQFF.

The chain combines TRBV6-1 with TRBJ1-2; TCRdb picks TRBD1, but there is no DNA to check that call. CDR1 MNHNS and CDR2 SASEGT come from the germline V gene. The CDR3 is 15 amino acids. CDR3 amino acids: CASNTGALKAYGYTF.

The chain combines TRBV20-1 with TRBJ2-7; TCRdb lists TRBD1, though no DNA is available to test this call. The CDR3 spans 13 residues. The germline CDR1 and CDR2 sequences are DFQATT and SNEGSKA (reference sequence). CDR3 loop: CSARGWGEDEQYF.

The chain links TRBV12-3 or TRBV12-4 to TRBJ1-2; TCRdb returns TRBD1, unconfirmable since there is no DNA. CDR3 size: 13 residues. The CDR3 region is CASSLTLIHGYTF.

The CDR3 spells CASSQERGVTDTQYF. The chain employs TRBV4-2 and TRBJ2-3; the TCRdb call, TRBD1, lacks DNA for checking. Germline assignment: CDR1 LGHNA and CDR2 YNFKEQ. The CDR3 runs to 15 residues.

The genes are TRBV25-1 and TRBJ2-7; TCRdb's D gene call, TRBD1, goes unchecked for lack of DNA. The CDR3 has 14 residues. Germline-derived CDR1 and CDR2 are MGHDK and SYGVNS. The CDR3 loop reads CASSDPGNSYEQYF.

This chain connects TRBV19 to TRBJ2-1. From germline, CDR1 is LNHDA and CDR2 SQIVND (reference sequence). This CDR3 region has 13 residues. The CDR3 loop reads CASSMGSYNEQFF.

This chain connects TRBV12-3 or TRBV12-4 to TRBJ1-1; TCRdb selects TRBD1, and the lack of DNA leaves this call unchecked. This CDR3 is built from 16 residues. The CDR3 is CASSLSRTAFNTEAFF.

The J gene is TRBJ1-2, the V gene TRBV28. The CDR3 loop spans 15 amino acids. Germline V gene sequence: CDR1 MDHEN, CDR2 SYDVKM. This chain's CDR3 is CASSFLGLQRDGYTF.

CDR3 amino acids: CASSSLTGDEQYF. The chain links TRBV13 to TRBJ2-7; TCRdb outputs TRBD1, but without DNA this stays unchecked. Germline CDR1 reads PRHDT; CDR2 reads FYEKMQ (reference sequence). This CDR3 spans 13 amino acids.

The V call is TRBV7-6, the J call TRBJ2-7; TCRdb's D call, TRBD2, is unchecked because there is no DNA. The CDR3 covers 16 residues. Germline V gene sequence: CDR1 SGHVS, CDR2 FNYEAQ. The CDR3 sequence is CASSLATGTPQGEQYF.

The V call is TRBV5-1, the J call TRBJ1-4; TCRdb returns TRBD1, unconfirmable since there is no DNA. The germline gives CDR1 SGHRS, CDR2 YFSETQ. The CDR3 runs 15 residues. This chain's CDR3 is CASSSGDSQNEKLFF.

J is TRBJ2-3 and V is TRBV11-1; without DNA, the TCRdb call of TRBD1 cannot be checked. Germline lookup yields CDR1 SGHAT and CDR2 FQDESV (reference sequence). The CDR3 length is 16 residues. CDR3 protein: CASSPALDRFTDTQYF. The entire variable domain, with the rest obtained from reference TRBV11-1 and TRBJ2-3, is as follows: EAEVAQSPRYKITEKSQAVAFWCDPISGHATLYWYRQILGQGPELLVQFQDESVVDDSQLPKDRFSAERLKGVDSTLKIQPAELGDSAMYLCASSPALDRFTDTQYFGPGTRLTVL.

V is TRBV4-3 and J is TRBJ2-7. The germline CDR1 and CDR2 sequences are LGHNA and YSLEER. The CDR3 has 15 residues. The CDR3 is CASSQDLTRAYEQYF.

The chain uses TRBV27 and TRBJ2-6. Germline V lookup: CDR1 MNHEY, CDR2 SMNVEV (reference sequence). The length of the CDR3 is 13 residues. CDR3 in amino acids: CATTTSGANVLTF. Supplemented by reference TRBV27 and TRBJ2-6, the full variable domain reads EAQVTQNPRYLITVTGKKLTVTCSQNMNHEYMSWYRQDPGLGLRQIYYSMNVEVTDKGDVPEGYKVSRKEKRNFPLILESPSPNQTSLYFCATTTSGANVLTFGAGSRLTVL.

CDR3 region: CASSYHAENTEAFF. The chain recombines TRBV6-5 with TRBJ1-1. CDR1 is MNHEY, CDR2 SVGAGI, per germline. This CDR3 has 14 residues.

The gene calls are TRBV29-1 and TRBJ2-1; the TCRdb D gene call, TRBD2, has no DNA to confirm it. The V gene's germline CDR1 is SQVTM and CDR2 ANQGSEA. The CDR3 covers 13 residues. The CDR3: CSVGEGGGDEQFF.